This T cell receptor beta chain was identified during a study of glioma-infiltrating T cells. Turning to the study itself: Glioma patients had dexamethasone for six or fewer days before surgery. Target coverage was roughly 4.5- to 11-fold for roughly 1 million blood T cells.

The iRepertoire nested amplicon-rescue multiplex PCR amplified TCR alpha and beta CDR3s from RNA. TCRdb called the multiplex PCR reads again in MiXCR, with one record for every CDR3 protein. The sample includes 300,000 to 450,000 distinct CDR3 sequences, 35% to 45% of them seen just once. On this clonotype: The antigen is unknown. A read error is possible here, since a much larger clone lies one base away.

Study-wide points: Above-expected tissue-blood divergence occurred in all gliomas, most in low-grade ones. Shared blood CDR3 signature motifs marked patients with low tissue-blood divergence.

The V end lost 0 bases, the J end lost 4 bases, and 8 bases lay between the germline ends. This CDR3 is built from 14 residues. Germline V gene lookup returns CDR1 MGHRA and CDR2 YSYEKL. The rearrangement uses TRBV4-1 and TRBJ2-3; D is unclear. Input material: glioma tissue, nonneoplastic brain tissue, or PBMCs (not recorded which). This sequence originates from a human donor with low-grade glioma or glioblastoma, undergoing nonglioma brain surgery, or in good health (not recorded which). The CDR3 region is CASSQDSWPDTQYF. In DNA form, the CDR3 reads TGCGCCAGCAGCCAAGATAGTTGGCCAGATACGCAGTATTTT.